Listed here are 18 T cell receptor beta chains from one sample, sequenced in a study of blood T cell repertoires in COVID-19 (dated by TCRdb to between 2020 and 2021). Library preparation used the immunoSEQ multiplex PCR assay. Drawn from immuneACCESS, this table holds only the in-frame rearrangements with V and J called that TCRdb kept. Clones are partly lost; checked studies trace under half to an unresolved V gene and leave the rest unexplained. For this sample there are about 110,000 clones; approximately 86% appear just once. The ten biggest clones cover roughly 4% of the sample. Sequenced input: peripheral blood. The receptor source for this set is a man aged 35 to 55 with acute or convalescent COVID-19.

Points on this clone: The same CDR3 is also encoded by other DNA sequences in this sample. The rearrangement links TRBV6-1 to TRBJ1-1; weak D call: TRBD1 (5 bases). The germline V and J ends were trimmed by 2 bases and 2 bases, with 6 bases remaining between them. Germline values: CDR1 MNHNS, CDR2 SASEGT. CDR3 size: 13 residues. This CDR3 is CASSEQGNTEAFF. CDR3 nucleotides: TGTGCCAGCAGTGAACAGGGAAACACTGAAGCTTTCTTT.

CDR3 loop: CASSVAGQNSPLHF. The CDR3 bases are TGTGCCAGTAGTGTGGCAGGGCAGAATTCACCCCTCCACTTT. The chain is built from TRBV19 and TRBJ1-6; TRBD1 might be the D (5 bases). Germline loops: CDR1 LNHDA, CDR2 SQIVND (reference sequence). The CDR3 consists of 14 residues. The V and J ends lost 5 bases and 7 bases respectively, with 12 bases between them.

This clone occurred a few times. DNA of the CDR3: TGCGCCAGCAGCTTGGGACAGGTTTTTTCGAACACTGAAGCTTTCTTT. This encodes CASSLGQVFSNTEAFF. V is TRBV5-1 and J is TRBJ1-1; D is possibly TRBD1 (6 bases). The germline gives CDR1 SGHRS, CDR2 YFSETQ. Trimming shortened V by 0 bases and J by 1 base, and 13 bases separated the two germline ends. CDR3 length equals 16 residues.

The chain links TRBV6-1 to TRBJ2-3; 9 bases map to TRBD2. The CDR3 length is 16 residues. CDR1 is MNHNS, CDR2 SASEGT, per germline. With 4 bases clipped from V and 4 bases from J, the junction kept 9 bases outside the gene matches. The CDR3 DNA reads as TGTGCCAGCAGTGTCCCCGGGGGCGGGGGGGCAGATACGCAGTATTTT. It specifies CASSVPGGGGADTQYF.

The chain couples TRBV7-9 to TRBJ1-6; 11 bases agree with TRBD1. CDR3 length: 17 residues. Losses at the gene ends were 5 bases for V and 1 base for J; bases not matched to a gene: 4. Germline CDR1 is SEHNR and CDR2 is FQNEAQ (reference sequence). As DNA, the CDR3 is TGTGCCAGCAGCATGGGACAGGGGGTATCCTATAATTCACCCCTCCACTTT. Residues: CASSMGQGVSYNSPLHF.

As to this clone: A much larger clonotype is one base distant, so this may be a read error. Other DNA sequences within the sample encode an identical CDR3. V is TRBV6-5 and J is TRBJ1-2; D call uncertain. The CDR3 length is 13 residues. Looked up from germline, CDR1 is MNHEY and CDR2 is SVGAGI. This chain's CDR3 is CASSYVGNYGYTF. The DNA for the CDR3 is TGCGCCAGCAGTTACGTCGGGAACTATGGCTACACCTTC.

The rearrangement links TRBV5-5 to TRBJ1-2; D is unclear. CDR1 is SGHKS and CDR2 is YYEKEE in the germline V gene (reference sequence). V lost 6 bases, J lost 2 bases, and 14 bases lay in between. The CDR3 has 14 amino acids. The CDR3 region is CASTLRGGNYGYTF. The CDR3 coding sequence is TGTGCCAGCACCCTAAGAGGCGGCAACTATGGCTACACCTTC.

The gene calls are TRBV11-2 and TRBJ2-2; 13 bases agree with TRBD2. V lost 4 bases, J lost 7 bases, and 9 bases stayed unmatched. The CDR3 spans 17 residues. Germline V lookup: CDR1 SGHAT, CDR2 FQNNGV. The CDR3 DNA reads as TGTGCCAGCAGCTGGACTAGCGGGAGTCAAGCAGGCGGGGAGCTGTTTTTT. Translating it yields CASSWTSGSQAGGELFF.

The chain has TRBV7-8 and TRBJ1-1; 12 bases align to TRBD1. Looked up from germline, CDR1 is SGHVS and CDR2 is FQNEAQ. This CDR3 contains 16 residues. V lost 5 bases and J lost 4; bases outside the gene matches: 8. The CDR3, as DNA: TGTGCCAGCAGCACCCCACGGGACAGGGGGCGCACTGAAGCTTTCTTT. Amino acids: CASSTPRDRGRTEAFF.

The V call is TRBV13, the J call TRBJ2-1; D ambiguous. V dropped 0 bases and J dropped 3 bases, with 9 bases sitting between them. The CDR3 is made up of 15 amino acids. Germline CDR1 is PRHDT and CDR2 is FYEKMQ (reference sequence). The CDR3 here is CASSLGLLSYNEQFF. In DNA form, the CDR3 reads TGTGCCAGCAGCTTAGGCCTGCTCAGCTACAATGAGCAGTTCTTC.

The V and J genes are TRBV4-1 and TRBJ1-3; 8 nucleotides match TRBD1. The V gene's germline CDR1 is MGHRA and CDR2 YSYEKL. The CDR3 is 17 residues long. V lost 2 bases to trimming and J lost 2 bases; unmatched junction nucleotides: 8. CDR3: CASSQLLTTGAGNTIYF. In DNA, the CDR3 is TGCGCCAGCAGCCAACTACTCACGACAGGGGCTGGAAACACCATATATTTT.

This sequence joins TRBV11-3 and TRBJ2-1; 13 bases map to TRBD2. Looked up from germline, CDR1 is SGHNT and CDR2 is YENEEA. This CDR3 region has 15 residues. Unmatched junction bases numbered 6, after V lost 5 bases and J lost 8 bases. In DNA form, the CDR3 reads TGTGCCAGCAGCCCGGGACTAGCGGGATTGGATGAGCAGTTCTTC. Its protein is CASSPGLAGLDEQFF.

This clone was found once. The V call is TRBV15, the J call TRBJ1-5, with 10 nucleotides matching TRBD1. With 2 bases clipped from V and 5 bases from J, the junction kept 3 bases outside the gene matches. The germline CDR1 and CDR2 sequences are LNHNV and YYDKDF (reference sequence). The CDR3 is 15 residues long. CDR3 bases: TGTGCCACCAGCAGAAGGGACAGGGGTGATCAGCCCCAGCATTTT. Protein sequence: CATSRRDRGDQPQHF.

This clone was detected once. The genes are TRBV7-2 and TRBJ1-1; unclear D gene. The germline V gene has CDR1 SGHTA and CDR2 FQGNSA. Trimming shortened V by 1 base and J by 0 bases, and 12 bases separated the two germline ends. The CDR3 has 16 amino acids. The CDR3 region has the DNA TGTGCCAGCAGCTTAGTGGCGACGGGGATGAACACTGAAGCTTTCTTT. Translating it yields CASSLVATGMNTEAFF.

The V gene is TRBV2, the J gene TRBJ2-7, with 7 bases identical to TRBD2. The V and J ends lost 7 bases and 0 bases, in that order; junction bases with no gene match: 6. Germline lookup yields CDR1 SNHLY and CDR2 FYNNEI. There are 14 residues in the CDR3. In nucleotides, the CDR3 is TGTGCCAGCACCGTGGGACTAAGCTCCTACGAGCAGTACTTC. This gives the protein CASTVGLSSYEQYF.

As concerns this clone: This sample also contains other DNA sequences that code for the same CDR3. The J gene is TRBJ1-5, the V gene TRBV13; D not resolved. In germline, CDR1 is PRHDT, CDR2 FYEKMQ (reference sequence). CDR3 size: 13 residues. The V and J ends lost 0 bases and 6 bases respectively, with 6 bases between them. The CDR3 coding sequence is TGTGCCAGCAGCTTAGGGCGTGGTCAGCCCCAGCATTTT. Protein: CASSLGRGQPQHF.

This clone was detected a few times. CDR3 DNA sequence: TGTGCCAGCAGGCTTCGACCCCGGGTTCCAAACACTGAAGCTTTCTTT. Residues: CASRLRPRVPNTEAFF. The chain recombines TRBV11-1 with TRBJ1-1, with D unclear. The CDR3 consists of 16 residues. Between the trimmed V and J ends, which lost 6 bases and 2 bases, there was a span of 19 bases. Germline V lookup: CDR1 SGHAT, CDR2 FQDESV (reference sequence).

This chain links TRBV12-5 with TRBJ1-4, with unresolved D. This CDR3 spans 17 amino acids. Trimming left V 3 bases short and J 0 bases short, with 14 bases between. Per the germline V gene, CDR1 is LGHNT and CDR2 is FRNRAP. Written as DNA, the CDR3 is TGTGCTAGTGGTTTTTTTACAGAGTCCGCAACTAATGAAAAACTGTTTTTT. Protein: CASGFFTESATNEKLFF.